This is a list of T cell receptor beta chains from one sample in a study of blood T cell repertoires in COVID-19. Sequenced by immunoSEQ multiplex PCR; TCRdb stores in-frame clones only, minus some. The sample lists about 11,000 clones; 90% were seen once. Sequencing was performed on peripheral blood. All receptors come from a human donor in a cohort sampled during active COVID-19. The CDR3 runs from the conserved cysteine through the conserved F or W. The D gene is left open where the match is weak. Only part of the rows carry a size: once, few, many, or a class if the clone is expanded.

v_call: TRBV3-1/TRBV3-2
j_call: TRBJ1-2
clone_size: -
d_call: TRBD1
cdr3_length: 15
cdr3_aa: CASSLNRGITYGYTF
cdr3_nt: TGTGCCAGCAGCCTTAACAGGGGGATTACCTATGGCTACACCTTC

v_call: TRBV15
j_call: TRBJ1-1
clone_size: -
d_call: -
cdr3_length: 13
cdr3_aa: CATRPGTRDEAFF
cdr3_nt: TGTGCCACCAGGCCCGGGACACGGGATGAGGCTTTCTTT

v_call: TRBV10-3
j_call: TRBJ1-5
clone_size: -
d_call: TRBD1
cdr3_length: 12
cdr3_aa: CAIRDRDQPQHF
cdr3_nt: TGTGCCATCAGGGACAGGGACCAGCCCCAGCATTTT

v_call: TRBV28
j_call: TRBJ2-1
clone_size: -
d_call: -
cdr3_length: 13
cdr3_aa: CASSLGQAYEQFF
cdr3_nt: TGTGCCAGCAGTTTGGGCCAGGCCTATGAGCAGTTCTTC

v_call: TRBV6-6
j_call: TRBJ2-2
clone_size: -
d_call: -
cdr3_length: 13
cdr3_aa: CASSSPGAGELFF
cdr3_nt: TGTGCCAGCAGTTCACCCGGAGCCGGGGAGCTGTTTTTT

v_call: TRBV18
j_call: TRBJ2-7
clone_size: -
d_call: -
cdr3_length: 14
cdr3_aa: CASSPDSGSDEQYF
cdr3_nt: TGTGCCAGCTCACCAGATTCGGGGTCCGACGAGCAGTACTTC

v_call: TRBV5-1
j_call: TRBJ2-3
clone_size: few
d_call: TRBD2
cdr3_length: 17
cdr3_aa: CASSLGLAGGPTDTQYF
cdr3_nt: TGCGCCAGCAGCTTGGGACTAGCGGGGGGGCCCACAGATACGCAGTATTTT

v_call: TRBV7-2
j_call: TRBJ2-7
clone_size: -
d_call: -
cdr3_length: 18
cdr3_aa: CASSVTDSLQGISYEQYF
cdr3_nt: TGTGCCAGCAGCGTGACGGACAGTCTTCAAGGGATTTCCTACGAGCAGTACTTC

v_call: TRBV10-3
j_call: TRBJ2-4
clone_size: -
d_call: -
cdr3_length: 13
cdr3_aa: CAISDMSKNIQYF
cdr3_nt: TGTGCCATCAGTGATATGTCCAAAAACATTCAGTACTTC

v_call: TRBV6-6
j_call: TRBJ2-5
clone_size: -
d_call: TRBD1
cdr3_length: 14
cdr3_aa: CASRDRDNQETQYF
cdr3_nt: TGTGCCAGCAGGGACAGGGACAACCAAGAGACCCAGTACTTC

v_call: TRBV5-6
j_call: TRBJ1-5
clone_size: -
d_call: -
cdr3_length: 14
cdr3_aa: CASSLTGRNQPQHF
cdr3_nt: TGTGCCAGCAGCTTGACAGGGCGCAATCAGCCCCAGCATTTT

v_call: TRBV10-1
j_call: TRBJ1-1
clone_size: -
d_call: -
cdr3_length: 14
cdr3_aa: CASSERQGLTEAFF
cdr3_nt: TGCGCCAGCAGTGAGCGGCAGGGGCTGACTGAAGCTTTCTTT

v_call: TRBV7-9
j_call: TRBJ2-1
clone_size: -
d_call: -
cdr3_length: 13
cdr3_aa: CASTWGFWDEQFF
cdr3_nt: TGTGCCAGCACCTGGGGCTTCTGGGATGAGCAGTTCTTC

v_call: TRBV2
j_call: TRBJ1-5
clone_size: -
d_call: TRBD1
cdr3_length: 14
cdr3_aa: CASSWDRDNQPQHF
cdr3_nt: TGTGCCAGCAGTTGGGACAGGGACAATCAGCCCCAGCATTTT

v_call: TRBV10-3
j_call: TRBJ2-7
clone_size: -
d_call: TRBD2
cdr3_length: 18
cdr3_aa: CAIRTTTHISGGPAEQYF
cdr3_nt: TGTGCCATCAGAACCACTACTCATATAAGCGGGGGTCCGGCCGAGCAGTACTTC

v_call: TRBV10-3
j_call: TRBJ2-5
clone_size: -
d_call: -
cdr3_length: 14
cdr3_aa: CAISDRAEGETQYF
cdr3_nt: TGTGCCATCAGTGACAGGGCAGAAGGAGAGACCCAGTACTTC